Reported below is one TCR beta chain. TCRdb fed the RT-PCR reads into MiXCR, producing one record per CDR3 protein. Of about 680,000 distinct CDR3 sequences listed, 13% to 15% are singletons. Germline V gene sequence: CDR1 SGHNT, CDR2 YYREEE (reference sequence). The CDR3 has 13 residues. V gave up 3 bases and J gave up 4 bases, with 8 bases separating them. This TCR was recovered from a female donor in good health, serving as a healthy control. The sequencing input was memory CD4+ T cells from blood. The chain carries TRBV5-4 and TRBJ1-5; D not resolved. CDR3 nucleotide sequence: TGTGCCAGCAGCTCGGAGACTAATCAGCCCCAGCATTTT. Its translation: CASSSETNQPQHF.